Following are 17 T cell receptor beta chains from one sample sequenced in a study of OX40 agonist ivuxolimab in advanced cancers. Measured with immunoSEQ multiplex PCR; TCRdb has only the in-frame clones, and not every one. Among over 45,000 clones listed, 82% were seen once. The material was CD4+ or CD8+ T cells sorted from blood, obtained in a trial of the OX40 agonist ivuxolimab. Receptors were obtained from an adult with an advanced solid tumor such as melanoma, head and neck, liver or kidney cancer.

This chain connects TRBV18 to TRBJ2-7; 10 nucleotides align to TRBD1. The CDR3 runs to 14 residues. The V gene end was trimmed by 6 bases and the J gene end by 5 bases; junction bases not matched to a gene: 7. The germline V gene has CDR1 KGHSH and CDR2 LQKENI. The CDR3 coding sequence is TGTGCCAGCTCCCACAGACAGGGGGCGGACGAGCAGTACTTC. Translated, it gives CASSHRQGADEQYF. Together with reference TRBV18 and TRBJ2-7, the CDR3 gives the full variable domain: NAGVMQNPRHLVRRRGQEARLRCSPMKGHSHVYWYRQLPEEGLKFMVYLQKENIIDESGMPKERFSAEFPKEGPSILRIQQVVRGDSAAYFCASSHRQGADEQYFGPGTRLTVT.

This chain joins TRBV15 and TRBJ2-6; D might be TRBD1 (6 bases). With 4 bases removed from V and 1 base from J, the gap between germline ends came to 17 bases. Germline loops: CDR1 LNHNV, CDR2 YYDKDF (reference sequence). The length of the CDR3 is 18 residues. The CDR3, as DNA: TGTGCCACCAGCACAATTACAGGGTCTTGGTCTGGGGCCAACGTCCTGACTTTC. Protein sequence: CATSTITGSWSGANVLTF. Full variable domain (missing parts from reference TRBV15 and TRBJ2-6): DAMVIQNPRYQVTQFGKPVTLSCSQTLNHNVMYWYQQKSSQAPKLLFHYYDKDFNNEADTPDNFQSRRPNTSFCFLDIRSPGLGDTAMYLCATSTITGSWSGANVLTFGAGSRLTVL.

The CDR3 DNA follows: TGTGCCAGCTCACCTACAGGGGTAGGAACAGATACGCAGTATTTT. Translation gives CASSPTGVGTDTQYF. The rearrangement links TRBV18 to TRBJ2-3; 7 positions match TRBD1. Germline lookup yields CDR1 KGHSH and CDR2 LQKENI. The CDR3 totals 15 residues. V gave up 3 bases and J gave up 3 bases; unmatched junction bases: 6.

This clone turned up a few times. The identical CDR3 is also encoded by other nucleotide sequences in the sample. The V gene is TRBV6-1, the J gene TRBJ1-2; TRBD1 matches at 10 bases. This CDR3 has 13 residues. Losses at the gene ends were 5 bases for V and 7 bases for J; bases not matched to a gene: 4. Germline lookup yields CDR1 MNHNS and CDR2 SASEGT. For the CDR3, the DNA is TGTGCCAGCAGTCCACGGGACAGGGGTGGCTACACCTTC. Its translation is CASSPRDRGGYTF.

The V and J genes are TRBV6-5 and TRBJ2-7; tentatively, D is TRBD1 (6 bases). This CDR3 comprises 11 residues. Trimming took off 8 bases at V and 3 bases at J, with 8 bases between the two ends. CDR1 and CDR2 (germline): MNHEY, SVGAGI. The CDR3 here is CASWDNYEQYF. CDR3 sequence (DNA): TGTGCCAGCTGGGACAACTACGAGCAGTACTTC.

Here the CDR3 reads CASSFRQGMVEAFF. DNA for the CDR3: TGCGCCAGCAGCTTTCGACAGGGGATGGTTGAAGCTTTCTTT. The chain joins TRBV5-1 to TRBJ1-1, with 8 bases identical to TRBD1. Germline CDR1 is SGHRS and CDR2 is YFSETQ. Unmatched junction bases numbered 7, after V lost 2 bases and J lost 7 bases. The CDR3 length is 14 residues.

V usage is TRBV5-1 and J usage is TRBJ2-7; 10 nucleotides agree with TRBD2. Germline-derived CDR1 and CDR2 are SGHRS and YFSETQ. V lost 4 bases to trimming and J lost 0 bases; unmatched junction nucleotides: 4. The CDR3 is made up of 15 amino acids. For the CDR3, the DNA is TGCGCCAGCAGCACCTCTAGCGGGAGCTCCTACGAGCAGTACTTC. Translating gives CASSTSSGSSYEQYF.

V usage is TRBV5-1 and J usage is TRBJ2-7; 9 positions agree with TRBD1. Per the germline V gene, CDR1 is SGHRS and CDR2 is YFSETQ. The trim removed 3 bases at V and 7 bases at J, leaving 5 bases unmatched. The CDR3 totals 13 residues. CDR3 in DNA: TGCGCCAGCAGCTCCGGGACAGGGTATGAGCAGTACTTC. Translation gives CASSSGTGYEQYF.

This chain links TRBV11-3 with TRBJ2-3; 10 nucleotides line up with TRBD2. V was pared by 1 base and J by 2 bases, with 6 bases of the junction left unmatched. Germline assignment: CDR1 SGHNT and CDR2 YENEEA. This CDR3 comprises 17 residues. CDR3 sequence: CASSLGTSGTDTDTQYF. The CDR3 nucleotides are TGTGCCAGCAGCTTAGGGACTAGCGGCACTGACACAGATACGCAGTATTTT.

The chain employs TRBV6-6 and TRBJ2-7, with a weak D call TRBD1 (6 bases). The ends were cut back, 6 bases at V and 4 bases at J, with 16 bases in the middle. Germline V lookup: CDR1 MNHNY, CDR2 SVGAGI (reference sequence). The CDR3 is made up of 14 amino acids. The DNA of the CDR3 is TGTGCCAGCAGCCTCCCACAGGGAGTGTACGAGCAGTACTTC. This sequence encodes CASSLPQGVYEQYF.

In its sample, this clone was seen once. This chain connects TRBV6-6 to TRBJ2-7; D not resolved. The V end was cut by 6 bases, the J end by 0 bases, with 15 bases between. The length of the CDR3 is 15 residues. Germline assignment: CDR1 MNHNY and CDR2 SVGAGI (reference sequence). In nucleotides, the CDR3 is TGTGCCAGCAGGTATACAAGTATCAGCTCCTACGAGCAGTACTTC. Protein: CASRYTSISSYEQYF.

This chain uses TRBV7-2 with TRBJ1-4; D remains ambiguous. The CDR3 contains 17 residues. The V end lost 5 bases, the J end lost 0 bases, and 16 bases lay between the germline ends. Germline CDR1 and CDR2: SGHTA and FQGNSA. CDR3 nucleotide sequence: TGTGCCAGCAGCCTCCAGTGGGCGGATCCAACTAATGAAAAACTGTTTTTT. Translating gives CASSLQWADPTNEKLFF.

The chain's CDR3 is CASSPPIGVGTEAFF. The CDR3 DNA reads TGTGCCAGCTCACCACCGATAGGTGTAGGCACTGAAGCTTTCTTT. The V gene is TRBV18, the J gene TRBJ1-1; D is unclear. Trimming left V 0 bases short and J 4 bases short, with 12 bases between. This CDR3 has 15 residues. CDR1 and CDR2 (germline): KGHSH, LQKENI. The variable domain in full, completed from reference TRBV18 and TRBJ1-1, reads NAGVMQNPRHLVRRRGQEARLRCSPMKGHSHVYWYRQLPEEGLKFMVYLQKENIIDESGMPKERFSAEFPKEGPSILRIQQVVRGDSAAYFCASSPPIGVGTEAFFGQGTRLTVV.

The V call is TRBV5-6, the J call TRBJ1-2; 7 nucleotides line up with TRBD1. V lost 1 base and J lost 4; bases outside the gene matches: 4. CDR1 and CDR2 from the germline V gene are SGHDT and YYEEEE. The CDR3 sequence is 14 residues long. For the CDR3, the DNA is TGTGCCAGCAGCTTGACGGGACAGCCCTATGGCTACACCTTC. Amino acids: CASSLTGQPYGYTF.

The rearrangement uses TRBV6-1 and TRBJ1-3, with D maybe TRBD1 (5 bases). V was clipped by 2 bases and J by 6 bases, with 29 bases between them. The CDR3 runs to 20 residues. Germline CDR1 and CDR2: MNHNS and SASEGT. The chain's CDR3 is CASSELSPGLRLGLLNTIYF. The CDR3 DNA sequence: TGTGCCAGCAGTGAATTGAGTCCGGGACTTAGATTGGGATTGCTAAACACCATATATTTT.

The genes are TRBV5-1 and TRBJ1-1; D is perhaps TRBD1 (6 bases). The V and J ends lost 4 bases and 1 base respectively, with 11 bases between them. The V gene's germline CDR1 is SGHRS and CDR2 YFSETQ. This CDR3 has 14 residues. The CDR3 nucleotides read TGCGCCAGCAGCGTGGAAGGGGGGAACACTGAAGCTTTCTTT. Its translation is CASSVEGGNTEAFF.

The sample holds one count of this clone. The genes are TRBV7-8 and TRBJ2-2; 9 bases fit TRBD2. The CDR3 is made up of 17 amino acids. The trim removed 5 bases at V and 4 bases at J, leaving 11 bases unmatched. Germline V CDR1 and CDR2: SGHVS, FQNEAQ. In nucleotides, the CDR3 is TGTGCCAGCAGCAGCCAACAGTTTAGCGGGAGCACCGGGGAGCTGTTTTTT. This translates into CASSSQQFSGSTGELFF.